The T cell receptor (beta chain) described here comes from a study of cytomegalovirus exposure and HLA in healthy donors (dated by TCRdb to the late 2010s). Background on the whole study: An earlier analysis of approximately 590 of the donors reported 250 to 300 Gb of sequence data and 120 million or so unique TCR beta sequences from roughly 180 million T cells. Roughly 320 gigabases of sequencing data and tens of millions of unique TCR sequences made up an early release that covered 500 to 700 HLA-typed donors. The genetic ancestry cluster associated with self-reported Caucasian donors included roughly four fifths of the roughly 390 genotyped donors. The study aimed to test whether signatures of past pathogen exposure could be identified by cataloging public T cell receptors. The study profiled the T cell repertoires of under 850 subjects by immunosequencing and related them to cytomegalovirus serostatus. Besides the first cohort of approximately 670 subjects, a separate validation cohort made up of 120 different subjects was used. To predict cytomegalovirus infection status, the study combined high-throughput TCR immunosequencing, statistical association of individual TCRs with disease status, and machine learning. A later analysis re-analyzed previously published TCR beta repertoires from roughly 690 donors and added high-resolution HLA genotyping to study TCR occurrence patterns. In the later analysis, no new phenotypic data were used to find candidate immune exposures; instead, reliance was placed on TCR beta sequences and their occurrence across donors. In an earlier analysis of about 590 of the donors, high-throughput TCR beta sequencing was used to judge whether each TCR beta V gene segment behaved as functional or pseudogenic. Donor age, sex, ethnicity and CMV serostatus were compiled alongside the repertoire data. A later genetic analysis used genome-wide SNP genotypes for about 65% of the roughly 670 donors, treating that subset as a discovery cohort. All discovery cohort repertoires had been generated using a single sequencing platform. Class I and class II HLA loci were covered by the typing at four-digit resolution. The number of donors typed differed by locus, with about 629-640 for A, B, C, DRB1 and DQB1, more than 500 for DQA1, over 600 for DPA1, and roughly 450 for DPB1. Four to six DR-DQ haplotypes were handled as single units for association and clustering because linkage in the cohort was strong. Among almost 400 genotyped donors of the cohort, an average of around 240,000 unique TCR beta nucleotide sequences were sequenced per donor, about a sixth of them non-productive.

The cohort comprised 666 healthy bone marrow donors. At the time of sampling, all cohort members were nominally healthy, though unrecorded immune exposures were likely present. The donor was CMV seropositive and was included in the group of some 290 seropositive cohort members. A peripheral blood sample was collected from each donor, and TCR beta sequencing was performed on peripheral blood mononuclear cells. The Qiagen DNeasy Blood Extraction Kit was used to extract genomic DNA from the blood cell samples. The library was generated by the immunoSEQ multiplex PCR assay. A mixture of 60 forward primers for TCR Vbeta segments and 13 reverse primers for TCR Jbeta segments was used in the multiplex PCR. Amplification of the CDR3 region of rearranged TCR beta genes was performed with a multiplex PCR assay on genomic DNA. The Illumina HiSeq System was used to sequence the amplified TCR beta libraries as 87-base-pair reads. Turning to the authors' computational methods: In a later analysis, roughly 80 million unique TCR beta chains were counted across the 500 to 850 repertoires, and around 10 million of these chains were shared by at least two donors. Raw reads were error-corrected and collapsed into unique sequences with a nearest-neighbor algorithm that merged closely related sequences to remove PCR and sequencing errors. V, D and J gene segments were assigned by aligning CDR3 sequences to IMGT reference sequences. For a sequence to be retained, at least a six-nucleotide match to both a V gene segment and a J gene segment was required. A rearrangement counted as productive if the CDR3 had no stop codons and remained in frame with V and J, and every other rearrangement counted as non-productive. CDR3 was defined according to IMGT convention as the region running from the second conserved V-encoded cysteine to the conserved J-encoded phenylalanine. Sequences without an unambiguous match to a single V gene segment were excluded from the earlier analysis of about 640 of the donors. In an earlier analysis of 450 to 750 of the donors, a V segment was called functional when productive rearrangements were above 56.7%, and segregating when the standard deviation between donors exceeded 5%. To diagnose cytomegalovirus status from the catalog of TCR beta chain sequences, a statistical classification framework was built. V and J gene assignment, in a later analysis, came from comparing TCR nucleotide sequences with IMGT/GENE-DB human TR gene sequences. Using the TCRdist pipeline, a later analysis assigned CDR3 sequences along with most-parsimonious VDJ recombination scenarios. A later analysis defined each TCR beta chain by its CDR3 amino acid sequence plus V-gene family, and excluded reads lacking a unique V-gene family. As a way to deal with suspected cross-contamination and a sequencing artifact, a later analysis dropped under 600 nucleotide sequences that were highly shared and had low generation probability. In a later analysis, a clonal expansion index for each public chain was calculated from normalized within-repertoire ranks of inferred template counts. A later analysis computed generation probabilities with a VDJ recombination model fitted to out-of-frame rearrangements, and checked the results against IGoR. In a later analysis, TCR-TCR, TCR-HLA and TCR-CMV co-occurrence was scored with hypergeometric tests, and a repertoire-size bias correction was applied to TCR pairs. To estimate false discovery rates, a later analysis permuted the HLA or CMV assignments 20 times. In a later analysis, co-occurring TCRs were grouped with DBSCAN, and TCRdist sequence similarity was added when clustering was performed within HLA-allele-positive subsets. Repertoires with fewer than 30,000 or more than 120,000 public chains were left out of co-occurrence clustering, as were about five repertoires with anomalous nucleotide sharing. Not all clones reach the TCRdb copy of this immuneACCESS table, which keeps in-frame sequences only. Checked studies attribute under half of the gap to unresolved V genes and leave the rest unexplained. V and J calls and clone size are those listed in that table; D and trimming were worked out from the DNA. For this sample the table gives about 160,000 clones, of which around 80% were detected only once. Together, the top ten hold 7% of the sample.

A word on this clone: The antigen it recognizes is unknown. No per-base quality is available; no much larger clone lies one base away.

General findings and caveats noted by the study authors: In a later genetic analysis, fewer N-insertions in productive TCRs were reported among donors in an Asian-associated ancestry cluster than the roughly 700-donor mean. The only immune exposure information available for the cohort was CMV serostatus. When HLA alleles, especially DR and DQ, strongly co-occurred, attributing TCR associations to individual alleles was difficult. Only TCR beta chains were sequenced in this cohort, and the absence of alpha or paired-chain data limited detectable features. Because HLA typing was missing for some donors at each locus, association tests included only the typed subset. Several of the top co-occurrence clusters appeared to be linked to parvovirus B19, influenza, CMV and Epstein-Barr virus, according to a later analysis. According to the authors, the approach could potentially be generalized to other disease states and immunological phenotypes. In a later genetic analysis, a missense DCLRE1C variant was associated with V-gene and J-gene trimming of TCR beta chains, and the association was replicated in an independent cohort. A few of the identified cytomegalovirus-associated TCR beta chains were confirmed in vitro to be specific for cytomegalovirus antigens. According to a later analysis, most CMV-associated TCR beta chains appeared to be HLA-restricted, and the HLA associations seemed to be driven largely by CMV exposure. The study listed 150 to 200 TCR beta chains as associated with cytomegalovirus. Cytomegalovirus status was reported to be diagnosed by the classifier with high specificity and sensitivity in both the original and validation cohorts. Some 16 rarely observed V segments, including chromosome 9 orphons, were excluded from the earlier analysis of approximately 600 of the donors because counts were too low. In a later analysis, the rate of TCR association differed among HLA loci, with DRB1 alleles having the most associated TCRs and HLA-C alleles having the fewest. The sequencing pipeline was judged likely to have produced a cluster of highly shared sequence variants as a technical artifact. A further reported finding was that TCR beta sequences accurately predicted the HLA-A and HLA-B alleles for most subjects in the first cohort. While some public TCRs were present in many individuals, most TCR sequences turned up only very rarely across donors. In an earlier analysis of around 600 of the donors, most TCR beta V segments appeared in productive rearrangements about 87% or about 30% of the time, broadly matching IMGT annotations. Correlated functional status among segregating V segments might reflect linkage disequilibrium, but an unknown experimental factor could not be ruled out. A later analysis associated 16,951 TCR beta sequences with specific HLA alleles at a false discovery rate of 0.05. In a later analysis, HLA-associated TCR beta chains were found to be more clonally expanded and to have lower generation probabilities than equally common non-associated chains. Presence/absence analyses assumed roughly uniform sequencing depth across donors, an assumption that may not hold.

The receptor's source is a woman aged 25 to 39 in good health and CMV-seropositive. The material sequenced was PBMCs.

The DNA is as follows: TGTGCCACCAGCAGAGAACCGGGGGGGCTAAGTAATGAGCAGTTCTTC. Its translation reads: CATSREPGGLSNEQFF. The sequence joins TRBV15 to TRBJ2-1, with 8 bases aligning to TRBD2. The germline V gene (reference sequence) sets CDR1 to LNHNV and CDR2 to YYDKDF. The CDR3 numbers 16 residues from cysteine through phenylalanine. Of all the DNA, just the CDR3 is kept, 48 bases in frame from base 1. Trimming takes 0 bases off V and 7 bases off J; junction bases not matched to a gene: 8.